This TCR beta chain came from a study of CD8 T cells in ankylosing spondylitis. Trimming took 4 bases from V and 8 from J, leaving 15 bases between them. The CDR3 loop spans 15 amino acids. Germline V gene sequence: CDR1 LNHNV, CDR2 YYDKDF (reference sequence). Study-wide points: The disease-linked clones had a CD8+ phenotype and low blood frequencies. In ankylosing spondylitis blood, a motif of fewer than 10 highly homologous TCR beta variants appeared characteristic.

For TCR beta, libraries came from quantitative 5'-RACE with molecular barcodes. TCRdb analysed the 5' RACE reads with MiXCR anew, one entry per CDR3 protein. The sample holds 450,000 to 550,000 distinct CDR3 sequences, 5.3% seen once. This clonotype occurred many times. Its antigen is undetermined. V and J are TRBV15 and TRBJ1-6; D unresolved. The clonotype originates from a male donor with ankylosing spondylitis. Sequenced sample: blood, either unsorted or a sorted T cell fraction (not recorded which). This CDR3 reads CATSTGGDNYSPLHF. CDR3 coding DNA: TGTGCCACCAGCACGGGCGGGGATAACTATTCACCCCTCCACTTT.